These 13 T cell receptor beta chains were sequenced from one sample in a study of regulatory T cells in long-lasting Graves disease. Specified time point: persistent/refractory GD, antithyroid drugs over 5 years with positive TRAb. Scientists built the TCR library using RNA that was extracted from PBMCs. Arm-PCR of CDR3 regions and iRepertoire HTBI primers were the basis on which TCR beta libraries were built. TCRdb reanalysed the multiplex PCR reads using MiXCR and keeps one entry per CDR3 protein. The sample holds around 460,000 distinct CDR3 sequences, 22% seen once. The input for sequencing was peripheral blood mononuclear cells (PBMCs), taken when the disease was refractory, from a patient treated with antithyroid drugs. The receptor set was obtained from a female donor with Graves disease.

The chain employs TRBV6-1 and TRBJ2-3, with TRBD2 as a possible D gene (5 bases). Per the germline V gene, CDR1 is MNHNS and CDR2 is SASEGT. Trimming removed 5 bases from V and 2 bases from J, with 14 bases in between. This CDR3 comprises 15 residues. The CDR3 loop reads CASSQSGAPTDTQYF. The CDR3 nucleotides read TGTGCCAGCAGTCAGAGCGGAGCCCCCACAGATACGCAGTATTTT.

Turning to this clonotype: A much larger clone is a single base away; this may be a read error. The chain is built from TRBV25-1 and TRBJ2-2; TRBD2 matches at 7 bases. CDR3 length: 16 amino acids. Germline assignment: CDR1 MGHDK and CDR2 SYGVNS. The CDR3 sequence is CASSEFSGLNTGELLF. CDR3 in DNA: TGTGCCAGCAGTGAATTTAGCGGGCTGAACACCGGGGAGCTGCTTTTT.

This clonotype showed up many times. The chain uses TRBV7-9 and TRBJ1-2; D is ambiguous. V shed 4 bases and J shed 8 bases, with 8 bases lying between them. The germline V gene encodes CDR1 SEHNR and CDR2 FQNEAQ (reference sequence). This CDR3 is built from 11 residues. Here the CDR3 DNA reads TGTGCCAGCAGCTCCCAGGTCGGCTACACCTTC. Its protein is CASSSQVGYTF.

On this clonotype itself: Given a much more abundant clone one base away, this may be a read error. This sequence joins TRBV5-1 and TRBJ1-1, with a tentative D call TRBD1 (6 bases). Germline V gene data show CDR1 as SGHRS and CDR2 as YFSETQ. V shed 0 bases and J shed 7 bases, with 13 bases lying between them. The CDR3 extends over 14 amino acids. The CDR3 coding sequence is TGCGCCAGCAGCTTGGACAGGGTGTCGGATGAAGCTTTCTTT. This translates into CASSLDRVSDEAFF.

The chain employs TRBV9 and TRBJ1-2, with 11 bases aligning to TRBD1. The germline gives CDR1 SGDLS, CDR2 YYNGEE. The CDR3 has 16 residues. V dropped 4 bases and J dropped 2; count of bases not matched to a gene: 7. CDR3 sequence: CASSPIGQGANYGYTF. The CDR3 DNA follows: TGTGCCAGCAGCCCCATCGGACAGGGGGCGAACTATGGCTACACCTTC.

In its sample, this clonotype was seen many times. The chain combines TRBV28 with TRBJ2-7; D assignment may be TRBD1 or TRBD2 (5 bases each). The V gene lost 4 bases and the J gene lost 0 bases, with 10 bases spanning the gap. This CDR3 has 14 residues. CDR1 MDHEN and CDR2 SYDVKM come from the germline V gene. The CDR3 loop reads CASSSGTHSYEQYF. CDR3 sequence (DNA): TGTGCCAGCAGTTCCGGGACCCACTCCTACGAGCAGTACTTC.

This clonotype was seen more than once but under ten times. This rearrangement joins TRBV27 to TRBJ1-5; a weak D match, TRBD1 (5 bases). V dropped 7 bases and J dropped 1 base, with 11 bases sitting between them. From germline, CDR1 is MNHEY and CDR2 SMNVEV (reference sequence). CDR3 length equals 14 residues. CDR3 region: CASMPWGSNQPQHF. For the CDR3, the DNA is TGTGCCAGCATGCCTTGGGGGAGCAATCAGCCCCAGCATTTT.

This clonotype has at least ten counts. J is TRBJ1-2 and V is TRBV12-3 or TRBV12-4; D gene unclear. Trimming took off 6 bases at V and 8 bases at J, with 13 bases between the two ends. The length of the CDR3 is 12 residues. The CDR3 nucleotides are TGTGCCAGCAGCCATCTACGGGGAGGCTACACCTTC. Protein product: CASSHLRGGYTF.

The chain links TRBV25-1 to TRBJ2-3, with 8 bases identical to TRBD1. This CDR3 region has 12 residues. Germline V CDR1 and CDR2: MGHDK, SYGVNS. V lost 10 bases to trimming and J lost 3 bases; unmatched junction nucleotides: 3. CDR3 coding DNA: TGTGCCATGACAGGGGATACAGATACGCAGTATTTT. Translated, it gives CAMTGDTDTQYF.

This clonotype was seen only a few times. V usage is TRBV3-2 and J usage is TRBJ2-5; the DNA was not compared with TRBD1, the D call given in the table. TRBV3-2 is a documented pseudogene. The CDR3 runs to 15 residues. CDR3: CASSQVLGHQETQYF. Here the CDR3 DNA reads TGTGCCAGCAGCCAAGTTTTGGGACACCAAGAGACCCAGTACTTC.

The table lists this clonotype with a few counts. The rearrangement uses TRBV19 and TRBJ1-5; TRBD1 might be the D (5 bases). The germline gives CDR1 LNHDA, CDR2 SQIVND (reference sequence). V was pared by 0 bases and J by 3 bases, with 18 bases between. The CDR3 length is 18 residues. The CDR3 sequence: CASSIDSLIGTFNQPQHF. The CDR3 bases are TGTGCCAGTAGTATAGATTCTTTGATTGGGACCTTCAATCAGCCCCAGCATTTT.

This clonotype showed up just a few times. The rearrangement links TRBV20-1 to TRBJ2-2; D unresolved. Trimming pared 1 base from V and 1 base from J, leaving 4 bases between. The germline V gene has CDR1 DFQATT and CDR2 SNEGSKA (reference sequence). The CDR3 covers 13 residues. Written as DNA, the CDR3 is TGCAGTGCTAGAGCGGGGAACACCGGGGAGCTGTTTTTT. Its translation is CSARAGNTGELFF.

At least ten counts were recorded for this clonotype. This chain joins TRBV2 and TRBJ2-7; 9 nucleotides match TRBD1. Trimming at V came to 6 bases and at J to 4 bases, leaving 7 bases not matched to a gene. Germline CDR1 reads SNHLY; CDR2 reads FYNNEI. The CDR3 is 14 residues long. The CDR3 loop reads CASSRDREVYEQYF. In DNA form, the CDR3 reads TGTGCCAGCAGCCGGGACAGGGAGGTTTACGAGCAGTACTTC.